One sample yielded the 15 T cell receptor beta chains listed below, sequenced in a study of T cells in localized non-small cell lung cancer (TCRdb year 2020). Library generation was performed with the immunoSEQ multiplex PCR assay. The table was pulled from immuneACCESS by TCRdb, which kept in-frame rearrangements only. Such tables lose some clones; where checked, under half of the loss comes from unresolved V genes, and the rest has no known cause. The table for this sample lists about 27,000 clones; about nine tenths of them were counted only once. Of the sample, about 14% is held by the ten largest clones. The specimen comprised peripheral blood, sampled before any cancer treatment. The receptors shown here come from a female donor of 60 years or more with stage II squamous cell lung carcinoma.

The rearrangement joins TRBV28 to TRBJ1-4, with D tentatively TRBD1 (5 bases). V gave up 2 bases and J gave up 4 bases, with 11 bases separating them. The CDR3 is 15 amino acids. CDR1 is MDHEN and CDR2 is SYDVKM in the germline V gene. The chain's CDR3 is CASSLRPGFNEKLFF. CDR3 DNA: TGTGCCAGCAGTTTAAGACCAGGGTTTAATGAAAAACTGTTTTTT.

V gene TRBV19 combines with J gene TRBJ1-2, with D possibly being TRBD1 (5 bases). The CDR3 runs to 15 residues. In germline, CDR1 is LNHDA, CDR2 SQIVND (reference sequence). The V end lost 4 bases, the J end lost 4 bases, and 16 bases lay between the germline ends. The DNA of the CDR3 is TGTGCCAGTAGTAGCGCAGGGAAGGGCAGCTATGGCTACACCTTC. Protein product: CASSSAGKGSYGYTF.

The V and J genes are TRBV2 and TRBJ1-5; D is undetermined. Per germline, CDR1 SNHLY and CDR2 FYNNEI. V lost 2 bases, J lost 5 bases, and 10 bases lay in between. The CDR3 runs to 14 residues. The CDR3 sequence is CASSETGRHQPQHF. CDR3 nucleotides: TGTGCCAGCAGTGAAACCGGGAGACATCAGCCCCAGCATTTT.

The chain links TRBV19 to TRBJ2-5, with 11 bases identical to TRBD1. V trimming: 5 bases; J trimming: 4 bases; junction bases outside the gene matches: 3. Per germline, CDR1 LNHDA and CDR2 SQIVND (reference sequence). CDR3 length: 14 residues. The CDR3 protein is CASSRTGGLETQYF. CDR3 in DNA: TGTGCCAGTAGTCGGACAGGGGGCCTAGAGACCCAGTACTTC.

This clone occurred once. The DNA for the CDR3 is TGTGCCAGCAGCCCCGGACTCCTGGAGGGACTAGCCAAAAACATTCAGTACTTC. This translates into CASSPGLLEGLAKNIQYF. This rearrangement joins TRBV7-9 to TRBJ2-4, with D possibly being TRBD2 (6 bases). Looked up from germline, CDR1 is SEHNR and CDR2 is FQNEAQ (reference sequence). This CDR3 spans 18 amino acids. V shed 5 bases and J shed 0 bases, with 20 bases lying between them.

The chain recombines TRBV2 with TRBJ2-7, with D perhaps matching TRBD2 (5 bases). Germline-derived CDR1 and CDR2 are SNHLY and FYNNEI. V gave up 4 bases and J gave up 2 bases, with 12 bases separating them. The CDR3 is 14 residues long. The CDR3 DNA is TGTGCCAGCAGTGGATGGACTGAAACCTACGAGCAGTACTTC. Its protein is CASSGWTETYEQYF.

This chain connects TRBV7-8 to TRBJ2-5; 9 positions agree with TRBD2. V shed 5 bases, J shed 5 bases, and the junction held 3 bases outside the gene matches. Germline CDR1 is SGHVS and CDR2 is FQNEAQ. The CDR3 totals 13 residues. This chain's CDR3 is CASSLSGSETQYF. The CDR3 bases are TGTGCCAGCAGCCTTAGCGGGAGTGAGACCCAGTACTTC.

The rearrangement links TRBV11-3 to TRBJ2-2, with D possibly matching TRBD1 (5 bases). V was cut by 0 bases and J by 6 bases, with 11 bases left in between. The CDR3 is made up of 15 amino acids. Per germline, CDR1 SGHNT and CDR2 YENEEA. The CDR3 protein is CASSLDKGVAGELFF. CDR3 nucleotide sequence: TGTGCCAGCAGCTTAGATAAAGGGGTGGCCGGGGAGCTGTTTTTT.

This clone was recorded once. This chain connects TRBV28 to TRBJ2-4; D is possibly TRBD2 (7 bases). The CDR3 is made up of 17 amino acids. V was trimmed by 8 bases and J by 0 bases, leaving 20 bases between them. Germline loops: CDR1 MDHEN, CDR2 SYDVKM. As DNA, the CDR3 is TGTGCCAGCGGGGGGGCTATGCGCGGGATAGCCAAAAACATTCAGTACTTC. It codes for CASGGAMRGIAKNIQYF.

The chain links TRBV18 to TRBJ1-5, with no clear D. This CDR3 contains 16 residues. Trimming took 3 bases from V and 7 from J, leaving 19 bases between them. Germline V gives CDR1 KGHSH, CDR2 LQKENI. In nucleotides, the CDR3 is TGTGCCAGCTCACCGTTCGTCGCACTTGAGGAACAGCCCCAGCATTTT. It specifies CASSPFVALEEQPQHF. The entire variable domain, with the rest obtained from reference TRBV18 and TRBJ1-5, is as follows: NAGVMQNPRHLVRRRGQEARLRCSPMKGHSHVYWYRQLPEEGLKFMVYLQKENIIDESGMPKERFSAEFPKEGPSILRIQQVVRGDSAAYFCASSPFVALEEQPQHFGDGTRLSIL.

This chain joins TRBV2 and TRBJ1-1, with 9 bases aligning to TRBD1. The junction had 11 bases not matched to a gene; V was cut back by 5 bases and J by 1 base. The CDR3 consists of 17 residues. The germline gives CDR1 SNHLY, CDR2 FYNNEI. The CDR3 spells CASSNQGTGLRNTEAFF. DNA of the CDR3: TGTGCCAGCAGTAACCAGGGGACAGGGCTTCGGAACACTGAAGCTTTCTTT.

This chain joins TRBV18 and TRBJ1-6, with D perhaps matching TRBD1 (5 bases). Germline CDR1 KGHSH, CDR2 LQKENI. V dropped 2 bases and J dropped 5 bases, with 13 bases sitting between them. This CDR3 is 16 amino acids long. The CDR3 region has the DNA TGTGCCAGCTCACCAGAAACGGCAGGGAATAATTCACCCCTCCACTTT. It is translated as CASSPETAGNNSPLHF.

The V gene is TRBV6-6, the J gene TRBJ1-1; perhaps TRBD1 as D (5 bases). The CDR3 runs to 16 residues. Per the germline V gene, CDR1 is MNHNY and CDR2 is SVGAGI (reference sequence). With 5 bases removed from V and 6 bases from J, the gap between germline ends came to 22 bases. This CDR3 reads CASSPGTSAPIAEAFF. The CDR3 nucleotides are TGTGCCAGCAGTCCCGGGACGTCCGCCCCGATCGCTGAAGCTTTCTTT.

V gene TRBV7-2 combines with J gene TRBJ1-1; possible D gene TRBD1, 5 bases. CDR3 length: 14 amino acids. The germline V gene has CDR1 SGHTA and CDR2 FQGNSA. The V and J ends lost 1 base and 1 base respectively, with 7 bases between them. The CDR3 loop is CASSLVGTNTEAFF. The CDR3 DNA reads TGTGCCAGCAGCTTAGTAGGGACGAACACTGAAGCTTTCTTT.

The chain carries TRBV15 and TRBJ2-2; 9 nucleotides agree with TRBD2. With V trimmed by 4 bases and J by 2 bases, 5 bases remained unmatched. The germline gives CDR1 LNHNV, CDR2 YYDKDF (reference sequence). The CDR3 runs 16 residues. The CDR3 protein is CATSTLAGPNTGELFF. The CDR3 DNA follows: TGTGCCACCAGCACCCTAGCGGGGCCAAACACCGGGGAGCTGTTTTTT.